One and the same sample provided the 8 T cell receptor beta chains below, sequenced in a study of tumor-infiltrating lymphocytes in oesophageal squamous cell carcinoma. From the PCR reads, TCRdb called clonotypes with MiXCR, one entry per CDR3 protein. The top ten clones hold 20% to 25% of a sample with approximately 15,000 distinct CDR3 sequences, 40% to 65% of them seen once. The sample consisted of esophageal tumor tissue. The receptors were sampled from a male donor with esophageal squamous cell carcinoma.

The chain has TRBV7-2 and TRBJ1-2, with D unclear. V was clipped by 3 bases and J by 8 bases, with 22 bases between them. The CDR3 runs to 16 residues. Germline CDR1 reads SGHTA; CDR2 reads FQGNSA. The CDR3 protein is CASSFGTPREGWGYTF. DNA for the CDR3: TGTGCCAGCAGCTTTGGAACCCCGAGGGAGGGTTGGGGCTACACCTTC. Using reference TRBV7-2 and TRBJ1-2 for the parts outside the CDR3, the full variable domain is GAGVSQSPSNKVTEKGKDVELRCDPISGHTALYWYRQSLGQGLEFLIYFQGNSAPDKSGLPSDRFSAERTGGSVSTLTIQRTQQEDSAVYLCASSFGTPREGWGYTFGSGTRLTVV.

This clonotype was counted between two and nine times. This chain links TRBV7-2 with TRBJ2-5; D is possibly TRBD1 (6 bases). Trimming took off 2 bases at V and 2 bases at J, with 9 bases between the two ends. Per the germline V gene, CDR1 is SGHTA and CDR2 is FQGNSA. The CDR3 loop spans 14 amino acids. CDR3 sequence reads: CASSLTGYQETQYF. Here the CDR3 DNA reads TGTGCCAGCAGCTTAACAGGGTATCAAGAGACCCAGTACTTC. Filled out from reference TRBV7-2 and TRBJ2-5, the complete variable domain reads GAGVSQSPSNKVTEKGKDVELRCDPISGHTALYWYRQSLGQGLEFLIYFQGNSAPDKSGLPSDRFSAERTGGSVSTLTIQRTQQEDSAVYLCASSLTGYQETQYFGPGTRLLVL.

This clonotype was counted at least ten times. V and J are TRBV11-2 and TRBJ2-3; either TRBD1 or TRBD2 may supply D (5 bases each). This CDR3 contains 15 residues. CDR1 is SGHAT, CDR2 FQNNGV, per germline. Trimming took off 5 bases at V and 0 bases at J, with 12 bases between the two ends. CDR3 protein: CASSLWDGSTDTQYF. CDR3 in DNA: TGTGCCAGCAGCCTCTGGGACGGAAGCACAGATACGCAGTATTTT. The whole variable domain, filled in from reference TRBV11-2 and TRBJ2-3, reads EAGVAQSPRYKIIEKRQSVAFWCNPISGHATLYWYQQILGQGPKLLIQFQNNGVVDDSQLPKDRFSAERLKGVDSTLKIQPAKLEDSAVYLCASSLWDGSTDTQYFGPGTRLTVL.

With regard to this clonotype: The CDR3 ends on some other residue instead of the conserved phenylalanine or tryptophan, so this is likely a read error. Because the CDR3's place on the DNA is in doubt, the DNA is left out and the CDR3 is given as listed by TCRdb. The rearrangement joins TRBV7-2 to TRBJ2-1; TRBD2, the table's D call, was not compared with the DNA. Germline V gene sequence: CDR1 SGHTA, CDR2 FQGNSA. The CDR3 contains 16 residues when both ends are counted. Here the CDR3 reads CASSLMGGPYEQYFGS.

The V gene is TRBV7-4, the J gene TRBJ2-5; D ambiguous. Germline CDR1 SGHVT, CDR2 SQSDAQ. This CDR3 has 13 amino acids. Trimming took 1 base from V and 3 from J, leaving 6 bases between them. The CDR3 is CASSLGVEETQYF. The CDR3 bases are TGTGCCAGCAGCTTAGGGGTAGAAGAGACCCAGTACTTC.

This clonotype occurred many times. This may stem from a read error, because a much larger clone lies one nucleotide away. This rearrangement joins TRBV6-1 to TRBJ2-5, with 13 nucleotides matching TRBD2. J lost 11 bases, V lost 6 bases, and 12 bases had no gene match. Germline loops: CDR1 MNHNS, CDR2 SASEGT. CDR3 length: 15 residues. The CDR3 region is CASRPGLAGDNEQYF. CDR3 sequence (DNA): TGTGCCAGCAGGCCAGGACTAGCGGGGGACAATGAGCAGTACTTC.

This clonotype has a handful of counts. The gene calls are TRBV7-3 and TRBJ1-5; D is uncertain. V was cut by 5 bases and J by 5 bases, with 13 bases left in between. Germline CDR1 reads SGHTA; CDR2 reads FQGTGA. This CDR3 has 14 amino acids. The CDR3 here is CASSPDLWDQPQHF. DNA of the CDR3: TGTGCCAGCAGCCCTGATCTGTGGGATCAGCCCCAGCATTTT.

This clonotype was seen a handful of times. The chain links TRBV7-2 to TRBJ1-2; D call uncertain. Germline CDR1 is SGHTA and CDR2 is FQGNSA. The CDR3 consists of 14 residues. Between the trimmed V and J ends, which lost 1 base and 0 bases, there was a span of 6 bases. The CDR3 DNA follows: TGTGCCAGCAGCTTAGTCCGCGCTAACTATGGCTACACCTTC. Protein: CASSLVRANYGYTF.